The present T cell receptor beta chain was sequenced within a study of Graves' ophthalmopathy and Graves' hyperthyroidism. Study-wide context: Peripheral blood sampling occurred at initial diagnosis, before any treatment. General study findings and limits: Most expanded clonotypes in thyroid above 0.001 frequency also showed up in blood.

This clonotype was detected many times. Its matching antigen is unknown. RNA transcripts yielded amplified TCR beta CDR3 regions. HTBI-primed first-round RT-PCR preceded second-round multiplex PCR. TCRdb re-analysed the multiplex PCR reads in MiXCR, keeping a single row per CDR3 protein. The sample has some 210,000 distinct CDR3 sequences; just under 30% are singletons. With V trimmed by 4 bases and J by 0 bases, 12 bases remained unmatched. Germline V gene lookup returns CDR1 DFQATT and CDR2 SNEGSKA (reference sequence). This CDR3 spans 16 amino acids. The sequence came from a man between 50 and 59 years old with Graves' ophthalmopathy. The chain has TRBV20-1 and TRBJ2-7; 7 nucleotides agree with TRBD1. Material for sequencing was peripheral blood. CDR3 bases: TGCAGTGCTAACCGGGACAGTTTGACGAGCTCCTACGAGCAGTACTTC. This gives the protein CSANRDSLTSSYEQYF.